The 12 T cell receptor beta chains below come from one sample, sequenced in a study of Tregs in tolerant kidney transplant recipients (dated by TCRdb to the late 2010s). What this sample's time point label stands for: blood sample drawn before combined kidney and bone marrow transplant. The method was the immunoSEQ multiplex PCR assay. TCRdb retrieved this table from immuneACCESS and kept in-frame rearrangements only. Not all clones are present; in checked studies, unresolved V genes account for under half, and no reason is known for the remainder. The sample's records list tens of thousands of clones. Jointly, the top ten make up 13% to 15% of the sample. Here the sequenced sample was CD8+ T cells from blood, taken before the transplant. These receptors were collected from a human donor who received a combined kidney and bone marrow transplant.

Incomplete CDR3 DNA: TGCAGTGCGTACCGGGACAGCAGCTCCTACGAG. Translated, it gives CSAYRDSSSYE. The CDR3, in full, reads CSAYRDSSSYEQYF. The chain couples TRBV20-1 to TRBJ2-7; 7 nucleotides agree with TRBD1. The observed sequence ends 3 residues before the CDR3 terminus, with the missing tail filled in from the germline J gene. The CDR3 loop spans 14 amino acids. Germline V lookup: CDR1 DFQATT, CDR2 SNEGSKA (reference sequence). The trim removed 6 bases at V and 0 bases at J, leaving 8 bases unmatched.

On this clone itself: With the read ending 3 residues before the CDR3 end, the germline J gene is used to fill in that end. The V call is TRBV29-1, the J call TRBJ2-3; 13 nucleotides align to TRBD2. CDR3 length equals 17 residues. The V gene's germline CDR1 is SQVTM and CDR2 ANQGSEA. Trimming cost V 5 bases and J 2 bases; bases outside gene matches: 10. The sequenced part of the CDR3 DNA is TGCAGCGTTACCGGACTAGCGGGAGAGGGGCCCACAGATACG. As protein: CSVTGLAGEGPTDT. The full CDR3 protein reads CSVTGLAGEGPTDTQYF.

Remarks on this clone: The read ends 3 residues before the CDR3 terminus; that terminus is restored from the germline J gene. The chain employs TRBV19 and TRBJ2-3; perhaps TRBD1 as D (7 bases). This CDR3 contains 18 residues. CDR1 is LNHDA, CDR2 SQIVND, per germline (reference sequence). V lost 6 bases and J 1 base, leaving 23 bases between the germline ends. Incomplete CDR3 DNA: TGTGCCAGTAGGCAGGGACAGTGGGGACTCCCCCGCACAGATACG. Its protein is CASRQGQWGLPRTDT. Given in full, the CDR3 is CASRQGQWGLPRTDTQYF.

Comment on this clone: The read falls 3 residues short of the CDR3 end, and the missing part is taken from the germline J gene. V and J are TRBV30 and TRBJ1-1; 11 nucleotides align to TRBD1. There are 17 residues in the CDR3. Germline V gene lookup returns CDR1 GTSNPN and CDR2 SVGIG (reference sequence). The trim removed 1 base at V and 0 bases at J, leaving 7 bases unmatched. The CDR3 reads CAWSGDRGFGMNTEAFF. CDR3 bases read: TGTGCCTGGAGTGGGGACAGGGGGTTTGGTATGAACACTGAA.

Notes on this clone: The junction departs from the called germline gene at one end, perhaps through a read error. CDR3 bases read: TGCGCCAGCAGCCAAGGGACTTCTACAGGGGCCAACTATGGC. This codes for CASSQGTSTGANYG. The CDR3 reads in full as CASSQGTSTGANYGYTF. The chain uses TRBV4-2 and TRBJ1-2; 7 nucleotides match TRBD1. The read halts 3 residues ahead of the CDR3 end, with the missing end drawn from the germline J gene. CDR1 and CDR2 from the germline V gene are LGHNA and YNFKEQ. The CDR3 extends over 17 amino acids.

Partial CDR3 DNA: TGCAGCGTGGCTAAGGACAGTACG. It codes for CSVAKDST. The whole CDR3 reads CSVAKDSTQYF. The chain combines TRBV29-1 with TRBJ2-3; a possible D gene is TRBD1 (6 bases). The read ends 3 residues early relative to the CDR3; the germline J gene fills the gap. With 6 bases removed from V and 8 bases from J, the gap between germline ends came to 12 bases. The CDR3 runs to 11 residues. The germline CDR1 and CDR2 sequences are SQVTM and ANQGSEA.

In the case of this clone: The read ends 3 residues early relative to the CDR3; the germline J gene fills the gap. V is TRBV7-2 and J is TRBJ2-3, with a possible D match to TRBD2 (5 bases). V was pared by 2 bases and J by 4 bases, with 10 bases between. The CDR3 is made up of 14 amino acids. Germline lookup yields CDR1 SGHTA and CDR2 FQGNSA. The CDR3 loop is CASSLSGFADTQYF. The part of the CDR3 DNA that was read is TGTGCCAGCAGCTTATCGGGGTTCGCAGATACG.

About this clone itself: Sequencing ends 3 residues short of the CDR3 end; the germline J gene provides the rest. The J gene is TRBJ2-2, the V gene TRBV30; tentatively, D is TRBD2 (5 bases). There are 16 residues in the CDR3. With 2 bases removed from V and 4 bases from J, the gap between germline ends came to 17 bases. CDR1 is GTSNPN and CDR2 is SVGIG in the germline V gene (reference sequence). CDR3 bases read: TGTGCCTGGAGTCTAGGACTGCGGGTAATCACCGGGGAG. Amino acids: CAWSLGLRVITGE. In full, the CDR3 is CAWSLGLRVITGELFF.

As to this clone: The read ends 3 residues before the CDR3 terminus; that terminus is restored from the germline J gene. The chain recombines TRBV4-2 with TRBJ1-1; possible D gene TRBD1, 6 bases. V was cut by 4 bases and J by 1 base, with 13 bases left in between. The CDR3 is 15 residues long. The germline CDR1 and CDR2 sequences are LGHNA and YNFKEQ. The DNA read from the CDR3 is TGTGCCAGCAGCCGCACAGGGATGGAGAACACTGAA. Translated, it gives CASSRTGMENTE. The full CDR3 protein reads CASSRTGMENTEAFF.

Of note for this clone: The missing CDR3 end, 3 residues past where the read stops, is filled in from the germline J gene. This chain connects TRBV6-2 or TRBV6-3 to TRBJ2-7, with D perhaps TRBD2 (6 bases). Germline V lookup: CDR1 MNHEY, CDR2 SVGEGT. With 0 bases removed from V and 5 bases from J, the gap between germline ends came to 11 bases. CDR3 length equals 14 residues. CDR3 loop: CASSYSFSGNEQYF. The CDR3 bases that were read are TGTGCCAGCAGTTACTCATTTAGCGGTAACGAG.

Regarding this clone: The read finishes 3 residues shy of the CDR3 end, and the germline J gene is used to complete it. This chain joins TRBV5-1 and TRBJ2-3; no clear D. The V gene lost 0 bases and the J gene lost 6 bases, with 11 bases spanning the gap. This CDR3 contains 14 residues. Germline V gives CDR1 SGHRS, CDR2 YFSETQ. This chain's CDR3 is CASSLAEVSDTQYF. Partial CDR3 DNA: TGCGCCAGCAGCTTGGCCGAGGTATCTGATACG.

With regard to this clone: The read ends 3 residues shy of where the CDR3 ends; the end is completed using the germline J gene. The chain has TRBV20-1 and TRBJ1-1; 8 nucleotides align to TRBD1. The CDR3 runs to 15 residues. V shed 2 bases, J shed 1 base, and the junction held 6 bases outside the gene matches. Germline CDR1 reads DFQATT; CDR2 reads SNEGSKA (reference sequence). The sequenced part of the CDR3 DNA is TGCAGTGCTAGACTTGTCGGGACAGGGAACACTGAA. Protein product: CSARLVGTGNTE. The whole CDR3 protein reads CSARLVGTGNTEAFF.